Listed below are T cell receptor beta chains from one sample, sequenced in a study of PD-1 blockade in mismatch repair-deficient tumors. The protocol was immunoSEQ multiplex PCR, while the TCRdb copy is restricted to in-frame clones and leaves out a portion. The sample shows more than 40,000 clones, more than 65% of them seen only once. The sequencing here drew on peripheral blood, taken about 4.5 months after starting pembrolizumab. The receptor set was obtained from an adult with mismatch repair-deficient cancer. The CDR3 runs from the conserved cysteine through the conserved F or W. The order of the fields is CDR3 DNA, CDR3 protein, D gene, V gene, clone size, J gene. D genes are given only for firm matches. Expanded clones are given a class, and other clones once, few, many or no size at all.

TGTGCCAGCTCACCCGGGACAGGGGTAGAGACCCAGTACTTC | CASSPGTGVETQYF | TRBD1 | TRBV18 | - | TRBJ2-5
TGTGCCAGCAGCTTAAATCCAGGACAAGAGACCCAGTACTTC | CASSLNPGQETQYF | - | TRBV7-3 | - | TRBJ2-5
TGCAGCGTCACCCTACAGGGCCTGGGAGATCAGCCCCAGCATTTT | CSVTLQGLGDQPQHF | - | TRBV29-1 | - | TRBJ1-5
TGTGCCAGCAGCTTAAAGGGGGAAGCAGATACGCAGTATTTT | CASSLKGEADTQYF | - | TRBV11-1 | - | TRBJ2-3
TGTGCCAGCAGTTTATGGGATAGCGGGAACACCGGGGAGCTGTTTTTT | CASSLWDSGNTGELFF | - | TRBV27 | - | TRBJ2-2
TGCGCCAGCAGCCAAGCCTGGCCCAGTACAGATACGCAGTATTTT | CASSQAWPSTDTQYF | - | TRBV4-1 | - | TRBJ2-3
TGCAGTGCAGTTCGGGGGTATGAGCAGTTCTTC | CSAVRGYEQFF | - | TRBV20-1 | - | TRBJ2-1
TGTGCCAGCTCACCACCTAGCGAGGCAGAGACCCAGTACTTC | CASSPPSEAETQYF | - | TRBV18 | - | TRBJ2-5
TGTGCCAGCAGCCGGGACGATGGTAGCACAGATACGCAGTATTTT | CASSRDDGSTDTQYF | - | TRBV7-8 | - | TRBJ2-3
TGTGCCAGCAGGGGCACTAGCGCCCCTCTCTACAATGAGCAGTTCTTC | CASRGTSAPLYNEQFF | TRBD2 | TRBV2 | - | TRBJ2-1
TGTGCCAGCCTTGGGGGATATAGCTCCTACGAGCAGTACTTC | CASLGGYSSYEQYF | - | TRBV6-1 | few | TRBJ2-7
TGTGCCGGCAGCGTAGAGGCGCGGGAGGGGGAGACCCAGTACTTC | CAGSVEAREGETQYF | TRBD2 | TRBV9 | - | TRBJ2-5
TGTGCCAGCAGCTTCCTAGCGGGAGACCACTCCTACGAGCAGTACTTC | CASSFLAGDHSYEQYF | TRBD2 | TRBV7-8 | - | TRBJ2-7
TGCAGCGTTGAATCTGCCCAGGTGGGCTTGGCATCCGAGCAGTACTTC | CSVESAQVGLASEQYF | - | TRBV29-1 | - | TRBJ2-7
TGTGCCAGCGAACCCGGGACACTGACCTCTGGAAACACCATATATTTT | CASEPGTLTSGNTIYF | - | TRBV9 | - | TRBJ1-3